This T cell receptor beta chain was observed in a study of blood T cell repertoires in COVID-19. Study-wide background: Sample material is recorded as cDNA or gDNA derived from T cells, B-cell-depleted T cells, or PBMCs.

The CDR3 runs 15 residues. V lost 3 bases to trimming and J lost 6 bases, with 18 bases between them. Per the germline V gene, CDR1 is LNHDA and CDR2 is SQIVND (reference sequence). Methods used by the authors: Nucleated cell number was recorded as an estimate derived from reference gene primer amplification. Only in-frame clones appear in the TCRdb table, and some are missing; sequencing was by immunoSEQ multiplex PCR. V and J calls and clone size come straight from that table; D and trimming were deduced from the DNA. The sample yields roughly 160,000 clones, around four fifths seen once. Which cohort a participant joined came from the clinical history participants gave. Cohort 3 donors counted as recovered after two negative PCRs, clearance, or resolved symptoms.

The V call is TRBV19, the J call TRBJ2-7; tentatively, D is TRBD1 (6 bases). This TCR was recovered from a woman in her sixties who had recovered from COVID-19. The specimen was PBMCs or T cells enriched from blood (not recorded which). The CDR3 loop reads CASSIELGAMSEQYF. The CDR3 nucleotides are TGTGCCAGTAGTATTGAGCTGGGGGCGATGTCCGAGCAGTACTTC.